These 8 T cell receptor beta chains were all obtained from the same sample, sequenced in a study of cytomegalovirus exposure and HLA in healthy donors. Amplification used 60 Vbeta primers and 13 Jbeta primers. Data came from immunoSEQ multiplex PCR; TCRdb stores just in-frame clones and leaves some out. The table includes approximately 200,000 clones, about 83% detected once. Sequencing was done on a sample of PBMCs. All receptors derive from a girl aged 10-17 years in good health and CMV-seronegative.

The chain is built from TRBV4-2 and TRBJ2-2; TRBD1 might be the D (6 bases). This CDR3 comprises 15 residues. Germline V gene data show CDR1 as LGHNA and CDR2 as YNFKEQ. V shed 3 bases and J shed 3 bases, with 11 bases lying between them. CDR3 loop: CASSQPGHDTGELFF. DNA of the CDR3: TGTGCCAGCAGCCAGCCGGGACACGACACCGGGGAGCTGTTTTTT.

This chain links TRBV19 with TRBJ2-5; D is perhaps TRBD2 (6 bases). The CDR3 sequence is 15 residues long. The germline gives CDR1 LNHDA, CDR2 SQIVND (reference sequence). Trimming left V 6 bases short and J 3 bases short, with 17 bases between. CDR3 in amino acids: CASSPGTGGKETQYF. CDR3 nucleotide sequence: TGTGCCAGTAGCCCCGGGACCGGAGGGAAAGAGACCCAGTACTTC.

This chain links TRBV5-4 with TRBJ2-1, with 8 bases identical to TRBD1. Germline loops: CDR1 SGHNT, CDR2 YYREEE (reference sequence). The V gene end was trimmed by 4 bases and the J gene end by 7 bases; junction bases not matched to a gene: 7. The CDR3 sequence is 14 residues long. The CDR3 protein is CASSSYTGGNEQFF. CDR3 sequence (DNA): TGTGCCAGCAGCAGTTATACAGGGGGAAATGAGCAGTTCTTC.

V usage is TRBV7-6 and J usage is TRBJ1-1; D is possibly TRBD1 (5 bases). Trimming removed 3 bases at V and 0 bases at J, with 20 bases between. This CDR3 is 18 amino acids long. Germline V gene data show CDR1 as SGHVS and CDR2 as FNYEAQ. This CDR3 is CASSFDKGSTSLNTEAFF. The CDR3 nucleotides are TGTGCCAGCAGCTTCGATAAGGGGTCCACCTCGTTGAACACTGAAGCTTTCTTT.

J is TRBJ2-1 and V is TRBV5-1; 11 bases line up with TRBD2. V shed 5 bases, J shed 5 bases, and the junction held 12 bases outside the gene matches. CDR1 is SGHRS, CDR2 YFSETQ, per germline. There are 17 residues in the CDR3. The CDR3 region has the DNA TGCGCCAGCAGGAGGATCGTCATAGCGGGAGGGAACAATGAGCAGTTCTTC. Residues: CASRRIVIAGGNNEQFF.

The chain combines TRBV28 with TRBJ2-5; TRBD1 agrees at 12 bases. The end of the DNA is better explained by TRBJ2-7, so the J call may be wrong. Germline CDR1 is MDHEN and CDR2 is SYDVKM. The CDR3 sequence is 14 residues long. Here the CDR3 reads CASKGTGGFYEQYF. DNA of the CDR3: TGTGCCAGCAAAGGGACAGGGGGCTTCTACGAGCAGTACTTC.

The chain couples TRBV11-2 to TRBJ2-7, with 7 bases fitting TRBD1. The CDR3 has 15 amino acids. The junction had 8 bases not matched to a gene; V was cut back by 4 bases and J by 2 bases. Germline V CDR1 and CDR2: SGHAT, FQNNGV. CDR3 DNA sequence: TGTGCCAGCAGCTCTTTCAGGGACAGAACCTACGAGCAGTACTTC. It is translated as CASSSFRDRTYEQYF.

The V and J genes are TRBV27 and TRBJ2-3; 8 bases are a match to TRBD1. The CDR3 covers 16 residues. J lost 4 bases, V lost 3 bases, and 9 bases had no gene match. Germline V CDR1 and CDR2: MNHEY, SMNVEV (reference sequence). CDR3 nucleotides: TGTGCCAGCAGTTTCCTGACAGGGGCCTGGGCAGATACGCAGTATTTT. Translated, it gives CASSFLTGAWADTQYF.